These 14 T cell receptor beta chains originate from one sample sequenced in a study of control samples from healthy donors and cancer patients. Produced via immunoSEQ multiplex PCR; TCRdb's table is partial and in-frame only. This table holds fewer than 200,000 clones. Sequencing used blood. All receptors come from a woman under 40 in good health.

The chain couples TRBV6-6 to TRBJ1-4; TRBD1 matches 7 bases. Per germline, CDR1 MNHNY and CDR2 SVGAGI (reference sequence). J lost 6 bases, V lost 2 bases, and 0 bases had no gene match. The CDR3 runs 13 residues. CDR3 amino acids: CASSYDRDEKLFF. The CDR3 coding sequence is TGTGCCAGCAGTTACGACAGGGATGAAAAACTGTTTTTT.

The chain recombines TRBV29-1 with TRBJ2-1; D call uncertain. Trimming cost V 5 bases and J 0 bases, with 8 bases left between them. The CDR3 length is 13 residues. The germline gives CDR1 SQVTM, CDR2 ANQGSEA. CDR3 bases: TGCAGCGTTTCTGGTTTCTCCTACAATGAGCAGTTCTTC. Protein product: CSVSGFSYNEQFF.

V gene TRBV7-2 combines with J gene TRBJ1-5; D call uncertain. Trimming took 0 bases from V and 0 from J, leaving 6 bases between them. Germline V gives CDR1 SGHTA, CDR2 FQGNSA. The CDR3 covers 15 residues. In nucleotides, the CDR3 is TGTGCCAGCAGCTTAGCCTCGGTTAGCAATCAGCCCCAGCATTTT. Protein product: CASSLASVSNQPQHF. Supplemented by reference TRBV7-2 and TRBJ1-5, the full variable domain reads GAGVSQSPSNKVTEKGKDVELRCDPISGHTALYWYRQSLGQGLEFLIYFQGNSAPDKSGLPSDRFSAERTGGSVSTLTIQRTQQEDSAVYLCASSLASVSNQPQHFGDGTRLSIL.

The genes are TRBV19 and TRBJ2-1; no definite D call. Trimming removed 5 bases from V and 4 bases from J, with 12 bases in between. Per germline, CDR1 LNHDA and CDR2 SQIVND (reference sequence). The CDR3 has 14 residues. The chain's CDR3 is CASSERRAYNEQFF. The CDR3 DNA reads as TGTGCCAGTAGTGAACGTCGTGCTTACAATGAGCAGTTCTTC. Together with reference TRBV19 and TRBJ2-1, the CDR3 gives the full variable domain: DGGITQSPKYLFRKEGQNVTLSCEQNLNHDAMYWYRQDPGQGLRLIYYSQIVNDFQKGDIAEGYSVSREKKESFPLTVTSAQKNPTAFYLCASSERRAYNEQFFGPGTRLTVL.

This sequence joins TRBV28 and TRBJ2-3, with D uncertain. The CDR3 runs to 12 residues. Trimming left V 7 bases short and J 0 bases short, with 5 bases between. In germline, CDR1 is MDHEN, CDR2 SYDVKM. This chain's CDR3 is CASKDSTDTQYF. The CDR3 nucleotides read TGTGCCAGCAAAGACAGCACAGATACGCAGTATTTT.

The chain employs TRBV7-2 and TRBJ2-1, with 9 bases that match TRBD2. Germline V gene lookup returns CDR1 SGHTA and CDR2 FQGNSA. This CDR3 is 15 amino acids long. V lost 5 bases and J lost 12; bases outside the gene matches: 14. The chain's CDR3 is CASSLGTSMVMGQFF. CDR3 coding DNA: TGTGCCAGCAGCCTAGGGACTAGCATGGTGATGGGGCAGTTCTTC.

Worth noting for this clone: The sample carries other DNA sequences with the same CDR3. CDR3 sequence: CASSERWNTEAFF. CDR3 sequence (DNA): TGCGCCAGCAGTGAGAGGTGGAACACTGAAGCTTTCTTT. The rearrangement links TRBV10-1 to TRBJ1-1; D ambiguous. This CDR3 has 13 residues. Germline-derived CDR1 and CDR2 are WNHNN and SYGVQD (reference sequence). V lost 2 bases, J lost 1 base, and 5 bases lay in between.

The genes are TRBV5-4 and TRBJ2-7; D not certain. V gave up 0 bases and J gave up 0 bases, with 13 bases separating them. Germline-derived CDR1 and CDR2 are SGHNT and YYREEE (reference sequence). The CDR3 contains 16 residues. The CDR3 sequence is CASSLARVGSSYEQYF. In DNA, the CDR3 is TGTGCCAGCAGCTTGGCCCGAGTGGGAAGCTCCTACGAGCAGTACTTC.

The chain joins TRBV5-1 to TRBJ2-7; TRBD2 might be the D (6 bases). V gave up 4 bases and J gave up 5 bases, with 19 bases separating them. Germline values: CDR1 SGHRS, CDR2 YFSETQ. The CDR3 extends over 15 amino acids. CDR3 DNA: TGCGCCAGCAGCCCGGAAGGGGACTGGCTCGACGAGCAGTACTTC. It encodes CASSPEGDWLDEQYF.

The rearrangement uses TRBV3-1 (or the pseudogene TRBV3-2) and TRBJ1-5; D remains unclear. CDR3 length: 12 amino acids. Between the trimmed V and J ends, which lost 2 bases and 7 bases, there was a span of 6 bases. Germline CDR1 is LGHDT and CDR2 is YNNKEL (reference sequence). This CDR3 reads CASSQTTQPQHF. The CDR3 nucleotides are TGTGCCAGCAGCCAAACAACGCAGCCCCAGCATTTT.

The genes are TRBV6-5 and TRBJ1-6; D uncertain. With 4 bases removed from V and 0 bases from J, the gap between germline ends came to 7 bases. The CDR3 runs to 15 residues. Germline V gene sequence: CDR1 MNHEY, CDR2 SVGAGI. CDR3 sequence: CASSLGSSYNSPLHF. In DNA, the CDR3 is TGTGCCAGCAGTTTGGGGAGCTCCTATAATTCACCCCTCCACTTT.

This rearrangement joins TRBV4-3 to TRBJ1-2; possible D gene TRBD1, 6 bases. CDR1 and CDR2 from the germline V gene are LGHNA and YSLEER. The CDR3 extends over 14 amino acids. V was cut by 5 bases and J by 4 bases, with 14 bases left in between. The CDR3 sequence is CASSSKQGSYGYTF. CDR3 sequence (DNA): TGCGCCAGCAGCTCTAAACAGGGAAGCTATGGCTACACCTTC.

V gene TRBV18 combines with J gene TRBJ2-1, with D unresolved. This CDR3 is built from 13 residues. Trimming removed 5 bases at V and 8 bases at J, with 13 bases between. Per the germline V gene, CDR1 is KGHSH and CDR2 is LQKENI. This CDR3 is CASSADGHDEQFF. The CDR3 DNA is TGTGCCAGCTCAGCCGACGGCCACGATGAGCAGTTCTTC.

This chain connects TRBV28 to TRBJ1-2; D gene ambiguous. Trimming pared 2 bases from V and 7 bases from J, leaving 5 bases between. The germline CDR1 and CDR2 sequences are MDHEN and SYDVKM. This CDR3 region has 11 residues. CDR3 sequence reads: CASSLRAGYTF. Written as DNA, the CDR3 is TGTGCCAGCAGTTTACGGGCTGGCTACACCTTC.